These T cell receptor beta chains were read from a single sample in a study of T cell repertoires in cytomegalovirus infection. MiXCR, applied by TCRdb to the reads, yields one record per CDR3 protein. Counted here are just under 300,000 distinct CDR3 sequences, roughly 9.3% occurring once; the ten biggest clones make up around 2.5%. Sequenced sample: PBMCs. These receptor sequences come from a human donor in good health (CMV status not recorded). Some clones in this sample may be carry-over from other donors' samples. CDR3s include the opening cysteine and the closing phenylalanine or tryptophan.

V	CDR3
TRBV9	CASSPQGKETQYF
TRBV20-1	CSANWGLDYEQYF
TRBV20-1	CSARKVASNQPQHF
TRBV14	CASSHAPPGYTEAFF
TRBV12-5	CASGLYDRVTDTQYF
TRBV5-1	CASSPNSGTGNTIYF
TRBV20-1	CSVTVVQGSGGNSPLHF
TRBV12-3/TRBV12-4	CASGFNSQGQPQHF
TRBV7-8	CASSSSGSYNEQFF
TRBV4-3	CASSQARMTRGYTF
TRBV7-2	CASSTGPTGSGNTIYF
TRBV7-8	CASSSPNGYTF
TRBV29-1	CSVVSGGDTEAFF
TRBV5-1	CASSSGLLATEETQYF
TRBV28	CASSTGGHAEAFF
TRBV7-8	CASSLGNDGNEQFF
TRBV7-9	CASMDRANTEAFF
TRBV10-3	CAIKVTATGELFF
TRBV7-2	CASSFPGGAETQYF
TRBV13	CASSPTFYSYNEQFF
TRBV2	CASSGQASGANVLTF
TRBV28	CASSPTPGQGENIQYF
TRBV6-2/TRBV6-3	CASISGAMTYNEQFF
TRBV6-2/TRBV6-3	CASRGWGFSTDTQYF
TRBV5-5	CASSFRLDRGHEQYF
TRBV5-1	CASSLAPGGRARNTEAFF
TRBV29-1	CSVEEMAGFQETQYF
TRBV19	CASSMGGGTYNEQFF
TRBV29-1	CSVDGGQADTQYF
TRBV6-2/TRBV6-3	CASSDYRGSGELFF
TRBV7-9	CASSLVPRGTEAFF
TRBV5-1	CASSLARGGKNIQYF
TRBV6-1	CASGLQSGFDEQYF
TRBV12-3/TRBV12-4	CASSPGTGNVEQYF
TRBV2	CASTDGQGRGQPQHF
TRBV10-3	CAIIETHLRGSNQPQHF
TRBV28	CASSLDTNYNEQFF
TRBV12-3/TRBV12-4	CASSLGSDTGELFF
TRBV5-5	CASTWGGQETQYF
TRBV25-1	CASSDQGLDGYTF
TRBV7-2	CASSLVTRGEAFF
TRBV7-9	CASSLAGDEAFF
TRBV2	CASSLRGSRTGNTGELFF
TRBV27	CASSFGTPRGTQYF
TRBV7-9	CASRPGTRQETQYF
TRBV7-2	CASSLAVFSGSGNTIYF
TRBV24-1	CATSDTRTSAGQYF
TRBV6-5	CASTQGKGDRNNQPQHF
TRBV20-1	CSATGGGHYGYTF
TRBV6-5	CASSYGAGGAYIQYF
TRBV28	CASSLGLAASYNEQFF
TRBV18	CASSPPGLAYEQYF
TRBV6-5	CASSFHRPVTSYGYTF
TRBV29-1	CSVEILRGGQETQYF
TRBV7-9	CASSATGDPYEQYF
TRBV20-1	CSARDTRGTEAFF
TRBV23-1	CASSQGTGKNTEAFF
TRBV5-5	CASSRAVTSTDTQYF
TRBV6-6	CASSYPGETQYF